This T cell receptor beta chain emerged from a study of a mutant IDH1 vaccine in newly diagnosed glioma. Study-wide background: Treatment recipients were approximately 62% male and about 40% female, and their mean age was around 40 years. Antecedent treatment encompassed radiotherapy, temozolomide, or their combination; the majority received both.

As for this clone: Its antigen is still unknown.

This table comes from immunoSEQ multiplex PCR, and its TCRdb copy is limited to in-frame clones, with some not included. In the table there are roughly 41,000 clones, around 90% of which are singletons. Overall study results and limits: A vaccine-induced immune response developed in 90% to 95% of the patients.

Time point specified: baseline, week 1 (first vaccination visit). Treatment meaning: pre-vaccination baseline after standard-of-care therapy. Each of the donors came in with new WHO grade 3 or 4 astrocytomas that were IDH1-mutant and ATRX-lost. This clonotype originated in a man younger than 35 with glioma. The sequenced sample was PBMCs, obtained from a glioma patient treated with radiotherapy, temozolomide or both.

This chain's CDR3 is CASSEGSAGVPEAFF. The DNA of the CDR3 is TGTGCCAGCAGTGAGGGGTCGGCAGGGGTTCCTGAAGCTTTCTTT. The chain has TRBV2 and TRBJ1-1, with D possibly TRBD1 on 6 matching bases. Trimming left V 3 bases short and J 6 bases short, with 17 bases between. The CDR3 has 15 residues. The germline V gene encodes CDR1 SNHLY and CDR2 FYNNEI.